Sequencing of this T cell receptor beta chain was carried out in a study of T cell repertoires in cytomegalovirus infection. Study as a whole: Public TCR beta signatures marked donors with CMV infection and the matching HLA.

This clonotype has more than one count but fewer than ten. V was shortened by 2 bases and J by 0 bases, with 17 bases between the two germline ends. This CDR3 comprises 18 residues. CDR1 and CDR2 (germline): MNHNS, SASEGT. TCRdb ran MiXCR on the reads and lists one entry per CDR3 protein. Of about 250,000 distinct CDR3 sequences listed, 15% to 20% are singletons. This receptor was obtained from a human donor in good health (CMV status not recorded). Some clones in this sample may be carry-over from other donors' samples. The sequencing sample was made of CD8+ T cells from PBMCs. The chain recombines TRBV6-1 with TRBJ1-5; D unclear. This chain's CDR3 is CASSERRTVAYSNQPQHF. The CDR3 DNA reads TGTGCCAGCAGTGAAAGGAGGACGGTGGCGTATAGCAATCAGCCCCAGCATTTT.